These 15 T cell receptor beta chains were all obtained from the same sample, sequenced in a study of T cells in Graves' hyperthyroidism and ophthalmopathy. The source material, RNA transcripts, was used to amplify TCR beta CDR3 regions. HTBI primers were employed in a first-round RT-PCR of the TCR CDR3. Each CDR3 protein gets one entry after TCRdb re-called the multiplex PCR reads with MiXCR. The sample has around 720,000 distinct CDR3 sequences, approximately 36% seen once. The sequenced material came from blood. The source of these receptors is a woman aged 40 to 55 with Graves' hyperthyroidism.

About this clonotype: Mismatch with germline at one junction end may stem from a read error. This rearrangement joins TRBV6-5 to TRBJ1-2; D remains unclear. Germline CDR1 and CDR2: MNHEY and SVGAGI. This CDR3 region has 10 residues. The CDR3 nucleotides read TGTGCCAGCAGTTACTCAGGGTACAGTTTC. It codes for CASSYSGYSF.

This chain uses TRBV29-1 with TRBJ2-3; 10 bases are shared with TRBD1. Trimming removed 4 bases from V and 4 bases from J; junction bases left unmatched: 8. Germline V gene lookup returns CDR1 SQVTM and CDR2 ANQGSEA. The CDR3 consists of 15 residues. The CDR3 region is CSVGPGQGVSDTQYF. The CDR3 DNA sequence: TGCAGCGTTGGCCCCGGACAGGGGGTTTCAGATACGCAGTATTTT.

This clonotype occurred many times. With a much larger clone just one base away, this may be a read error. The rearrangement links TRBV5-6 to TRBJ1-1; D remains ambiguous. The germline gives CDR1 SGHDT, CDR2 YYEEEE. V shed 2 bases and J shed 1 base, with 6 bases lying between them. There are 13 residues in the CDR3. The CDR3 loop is CASSLSSNTEAFF. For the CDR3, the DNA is TGTGCCAGCAGCTTAAGCTCGAACACTGAAGCTTTCTTT.

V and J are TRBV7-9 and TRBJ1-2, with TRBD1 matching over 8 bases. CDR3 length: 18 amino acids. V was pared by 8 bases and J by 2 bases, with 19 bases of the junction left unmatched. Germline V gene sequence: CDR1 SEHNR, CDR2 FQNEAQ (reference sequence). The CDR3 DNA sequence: TGTGCCAGCTCGTCCTCGTCCGGGACAGGCGTCCTGAACTATGGCTACACCTTC. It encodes CASSSSSGTGVLNYGYTF.

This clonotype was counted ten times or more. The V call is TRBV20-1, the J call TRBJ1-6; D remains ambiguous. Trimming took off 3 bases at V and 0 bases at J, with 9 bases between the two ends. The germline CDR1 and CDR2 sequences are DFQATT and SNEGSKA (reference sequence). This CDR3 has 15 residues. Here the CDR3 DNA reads TGCAGTGCTAGTCTAGTCGACTCCTATAATTCACCCCTCCACTTT. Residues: CSASLVDSYNSPLHF.

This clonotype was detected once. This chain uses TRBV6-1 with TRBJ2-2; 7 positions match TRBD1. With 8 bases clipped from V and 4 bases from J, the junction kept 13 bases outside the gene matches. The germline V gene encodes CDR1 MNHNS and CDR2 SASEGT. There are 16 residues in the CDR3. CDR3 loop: CASAGRPGQITGELFF. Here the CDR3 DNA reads TGTGCCAGCGCCGGAAGACCGGGACAGATCACCGGGGAGCTGTTTTTT.

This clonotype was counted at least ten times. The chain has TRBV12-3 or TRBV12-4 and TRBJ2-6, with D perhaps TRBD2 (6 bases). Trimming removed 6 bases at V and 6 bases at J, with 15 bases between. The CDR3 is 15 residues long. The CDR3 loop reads CASSLNPGEANVLTF. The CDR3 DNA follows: TGTGCCAGCAGCCTCAACCCGGGGGAGGCCAACGTCCTGACTTTC.

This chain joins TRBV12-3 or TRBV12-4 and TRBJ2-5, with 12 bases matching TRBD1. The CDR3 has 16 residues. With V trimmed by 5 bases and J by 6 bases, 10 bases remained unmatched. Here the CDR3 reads CASSHGTGGLLQTQYF. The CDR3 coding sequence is TGTGCCAGCAGTCATGGGACAGGGGGCCTGTTACAGACCCAGTACTTC.

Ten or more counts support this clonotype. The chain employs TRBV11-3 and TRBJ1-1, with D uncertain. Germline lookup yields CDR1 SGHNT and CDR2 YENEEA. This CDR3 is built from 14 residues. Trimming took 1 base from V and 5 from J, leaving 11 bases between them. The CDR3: CASSLVLGRTEAFF. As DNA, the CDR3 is TGTGCCAGCAGCTTAGTTCTGGGCCGAACTGAAGCTTTCTTT.

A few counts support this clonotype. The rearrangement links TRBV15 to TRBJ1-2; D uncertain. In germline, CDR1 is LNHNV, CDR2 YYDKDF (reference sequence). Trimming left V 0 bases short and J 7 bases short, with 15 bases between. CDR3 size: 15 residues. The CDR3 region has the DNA TGTGCCACCAGCAGAGATCGAGGGAGGGCGGGTGGCTACACCTTC. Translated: CATSRDRGRAGGYTF.

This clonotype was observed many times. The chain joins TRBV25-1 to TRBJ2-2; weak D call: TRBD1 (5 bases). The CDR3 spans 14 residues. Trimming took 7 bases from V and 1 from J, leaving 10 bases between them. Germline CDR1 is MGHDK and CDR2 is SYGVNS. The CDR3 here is CASTYTGNTGELFF. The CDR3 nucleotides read TGTGCCAGCACCTACACAGGGAACACCGGGGAGCTGTTTTTT.

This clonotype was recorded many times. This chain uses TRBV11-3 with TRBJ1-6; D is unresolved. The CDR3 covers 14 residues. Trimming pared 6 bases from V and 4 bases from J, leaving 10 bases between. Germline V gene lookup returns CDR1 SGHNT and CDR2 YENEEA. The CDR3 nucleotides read TGTGCCAGCAGATCCGGACTTTATAATTCACCCCTCCACTTT. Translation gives CASRSGLYNSPLHF.

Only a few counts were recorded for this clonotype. As DNA, the CDR3 is TGTGCCAGCAGGGACGGCCTCTACGAGCAGTACTTC. It yields the protein CASRDGLYEQYF. The rearrangement uses TRBV28 and TRBJ2-7; D not resolved. The CDR3 has 12 amino acids. V was pared by 6 bases and J by 3 bases, with 9 bases between. Germline assignment: CDR1 MDHEN and CDR2 SYDVKM.

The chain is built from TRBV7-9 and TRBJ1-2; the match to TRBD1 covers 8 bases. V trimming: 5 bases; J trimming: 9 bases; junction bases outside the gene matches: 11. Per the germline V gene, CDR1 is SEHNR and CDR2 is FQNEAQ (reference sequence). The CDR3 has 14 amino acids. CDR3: CASSPWTGTISYTF. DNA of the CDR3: TGTGCCAGCAGCCCGTGGACAGGGACTATCAGCTACACCTTC.

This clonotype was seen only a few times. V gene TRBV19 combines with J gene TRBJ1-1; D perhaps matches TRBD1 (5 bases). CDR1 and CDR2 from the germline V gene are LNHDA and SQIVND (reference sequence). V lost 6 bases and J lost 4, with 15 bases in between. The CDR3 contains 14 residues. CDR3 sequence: CASRGEVIGTEAFF. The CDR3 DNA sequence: TGTGCCAGTAGAGGGGAGGTTATTGGCACTGAAGCTTTCTTT.